The rows below give T cell receptor beta chains drawn from one sample of a study of T cell repertoires in cytomegalovirus infection. A single record per CDR3 protein comes from TCRdb applying MiXCR to the reads. Among about 180,000 distinct CDR3 sequences, around 14% were seen once, and the ten largest hold more than 20%. The sequenced sample was PBMCs. The source of these receptors is a human donor in good health (CMV status not recorded). Some clones in this sample may be carry-over from other donors' samples. Both conserved end residues are part of each CDR3. Each record gives: V gene, D gene, J gene, clone size, CDR3 protein, CDR3 DNA. A D gene is named only where the DNA matches it firmly. Size is stated for part of the rows, as once, few or many counts, or as a class when the clone is expanded.

V: TRBV7-3
D: NA
J: TRBJ2-2
size: many
CDR3: CASSLRGYTGELFF
DNA: TGTGCCAGCAGCTTAAGAGGGTACACCGGGGAGCTGTTTTTT

V: TRBV7-9
D: NA
J: TRBJ2-7
size: many
CDR3: CASSPREGDYEQYF
DNA: TGTGCCAGCAGCCCCCGTGAGGGGGACTACGAGCAGTACTTC

V: TRBV28
D: TRBD1
J: TRBJ1-2
size: few
CDR3: CASGGQGTAYYGYTF
DNA: TGTGCCAGCGGGGGACAGGGGACTGCTTACTATGGCTACACCTTC

V: TRBV6-2/TRBV6-3
D: TRBD1
J: TRBJ1-1
size: NA
CDR3: CASLQGSDTEAFF
DNA: TGTGCCAGTCTACAGGGGTCCGACACTGAAGCTTTCTTT

V: TRBV7-9
D: NA
J: TRBJ2-1
size: NA
CDR3: CASSSPVREGLGNEQFF
DNA: TGTGCCAGCAGCTCCCCTGTCCGGGAAGGGCTAGGAAATGAGCAGTTCTTC

V: TRBV19
D: NA
J: TRBJ1-5
size: few
CDR3: CASSIRRQANQPQHF
DNA: TGTGCCAGTAGTATAAGAAGACAGGCTAATCAGCCCCAGCATTTT

V: TRBV19
D: NA
J: TRBJ2-1
size: many
CDR3: CASSRSSSYNEQFF
DNA: TGTGCCAGTAGTCGGAGTAGTTCTTACAATGAGCAGTTCTTC

V: TRBV20-1
D: TRBD2
J: TRBJ2-1
size: NA
CDR3: CSARFPSGSSVNEQFF
DNA: TGCAGTGCTAGATTCCCTAGCGGGAGTTCAGTCAATGAGCAGTTCTTC

V: TRBV28
D: TRBD2
J: TRBJ2-1
size: many
CDR3: CASGGSPRYNEQFF
DNA: TGTGCCAGCGGCGGGAGCCCCCGTTACAATGAGCAGTTCTTC

V: TRBV14
D: NA
J: TRBJ2-7
size: few
CDR3: CASSQVGYEQYF
DNA: TGTGCCAGCAGTCAGGTCGGCTACGAGCAGTACTTC

V: TRBV7-6
D: NA
J: TRBJ1-1
size: few
CDR3: CASSRPTPRNTEAFF
DNA: TGTGCCAGCAGCCGACCGACACCAAGGAACACTGAAGCTTTCTTT

V: TRBV29-1
D: NA
J: TRBJ2-7
size: many
CDR3: CSVVTSYEQYF
DNA: TGCAGCGTTGTGACATCCTACGAGCAGTACTTC

V: TRBV7-6
D: TRBD1
J: TRBJ1-5
size: few
CDR3: CASSKGQGNQPQHF
DNA: TGTGCCAGCAGCAAAGGACAGGGCAATCAGCCCCAGCATTTT

V: TRBV29-1
D: NA
J: TRBJ2-5
size: NA
CDR3: CSVNLAGSLETQYF
DNA: TGCAGCGTTAATTTGGCAGGGTCTTTGGAGACCCAGTACTTC

V: TRBV5-1
D: NA
J: TRBJ1-1
size: NA
CDR3: CASSRTLSSEAFF
DNA: TGCGCCAGCAGCCGGACCTTATCCAGTGAAGCTTTCTTT

V: TRBV28
D: NA
J: TRBJ1-2
size: many
CDR3: CASSLKRAPRNYGYTF
DNA: TGTGCCAGCAGTTTAAAGCGGGCCCCGAGGAACTATGGCTACACCTTC

V: TRBV7-2
D: NA
J: TRBJ1-1
size: many
CDR3: CASSNQWGNTEAFF
DNA: TGTGCCAGCAGCAACCAATGGGGGAACACTGAAGCTTTCTTT

V: TRBV7-2
D: NA
J: TRBJ1-6
size: many
CDR3: CASSPRTVRGSPLHF
DNA: TGTGCCAGCAGCCCACGGACAGTAAGGGGGTCACCCCTCCACTTT

V: TRBV5-1
D: NA
J: TRBJ2-3
size: few
CDR3: CASSGRGTQYF
DNA: TGCGCCAGCAGCGGACGTGGGACGCAGTATTTT

V: TRBV28
D: TRBD1
J: TRBJ1-6
size: many
CDR3: CATTRGLHNSPLHF
DNA: TGTGCCACCACAAGGGGGCTGCATAATTCACCCCTCCACTTT

V: TRBV28
D: TRBD2
J: TRBJ2-5
size: many
CDR3: CASREGLAAGETQYF
DNA: TGTGCCAGCAGGGAGGGACTAGCGGCGGGAGAGACCCAGTACTTC

V: TRBV7-8
D: NA
J: TRBJ2-2
size: many
CDR3: CASSFRDSLVTGELFF
DNA: TGTGCCAGCAGCTTCAGGGACTCGCTGGTCACCGGGGAGCTGTTTTTT

V: TRBV19
D: TRBD1
J: TRBJ1-1
size: many
CDR3: CASRRTGAQNTEAFF
DNA: TGTGCCAGTAGAAGGACAGGGGCCCAGAACACTGAAGCTTTCTTT

V: TRBV7-9
D: NA
J: TRBJ2-6
size: NA
CDR3: CASLRGSGANVLTF
DNA: TGTGCCAGCCTGAGGGGTTCTGGGGCCAACGTCCTGACTTTC

V: TRBV7-2
D: NA
J: TRBJ2-6
size: few
CDR3: CASSMYSPGANVLTF
DNA: TGTGCCAGCAGCATGTACAGCCCTGGGGCCAACGTCCTGACTTTC

V: TRBV14
D: NA
J: TRBJ1-3
size: NA
CDR3: CASRFVGPGNTIYF
DNA: TGTGCCAGCAGATTTGTCGGACCTGGAAACACCATATATTTT

V: TRBV7-9
D: TRBD1
J: TRBJ2-7
size: many
CDR3: CASSPGDRGRYEQYF
DNA: TGTGCCAGCAGCCCCGGAGACAGGGGACGCTACGAGCAGTACTTC

V: TRBV5-6
D: NA
J: TRBJ2-5
size: many
CDR3: CASSLWTEETQYF
DNA: TGTGCCAGCAGCTTGTGGACGGAAGAGACCCAGTACTTC

V: TRBV24-1
D: NA
J: TRBJ2-3
size: many
CDR3: CATSDPGRGDTQYF
DNA: TGTGCCACCAGTGACCCGGGACGTGGGGATACGCAGTATTTT

V: TRBV14
D: NA
J: TRBJ1-3
size: NA
CDR3: CASSPLRGASSGSTIYF
DNA: TGTGCCAGCAGCCCCCTCCGGGGGGCGAGCTCTGGAAGCACCATATATTTT

V: TRBV7-2
D: TRBD1
J: TRBJ2-3
size: many
CDR3: CASSSYISTGRTDTQYF
DNA: TGTGCCAGCAGCTCTTATATATCGACAGGGAGAACAGATACGCAGTATTTT

V: TRBV6-5
D: TRBD1
J: TRBJ1-1
size: NA
CDR3: CASSAEGQGAGEAFF
DNA: TGTGCCAGCAGCGCTGAAGGGCAGGGGGCGGGTGAAGCTTTCTTT

V: TRBV10-3
D: TRBD1
J: TRBJ1-2
size: few
CDR3: CAISPGTEGGYTF
DNA: TGTGCCATCAGCCCCGGGACAGAAGGAGGCTACACCTTC

V: TRBV12-3/TRBV12-4
D: NA
J: TRBJ1-1
size: NA
CDR3: CASSPRGSPQAFF
DNA: TGTGCCAGCAGTCCCAGGGGATCTCCTCAAGCTTTCTTT

V: TRBV10-3
D: NA
J: TRBJ2-4
size: few
CDR3: CAISEVSAGKNIQYF
DNA: TGTGCCATCAGTGAGGTGTCTGCGGGGAAGAACATTCAGTACTTC

V: TRBV4-1
D: TRBD1
J: TRBJ1-3
size: many
CDR3: CASSFDRGNTIYF
DNA: TGCGCCAGCAGTTTCGACAGGGGGAACACCATATATTTT

V: TRBV20-1
D: TRBD1
J: TRBJ1-1
size: few
CDR3: CSARKGQALNTEAFF
DNA: TGCAGTGCTCGCAAGGGACAGGCCTTGAACACTGAAGCTTTCTTT

V: TRBV6-2/TRBV6-3
D: NA
J: TRBJ1-1
size: few
CDR3: CASSYRGAEAFF
DNA: TGTGCCAGCAGTTACAGGGGGGCTGAAGCTTTCTTT

V: TRBV7-9
D: TRBD2
J: TRBJ2-7
size: many
CDR3: CASSYPGGIIRAYF
DNA: TGTGCCAGCAGCTACCCGGGAGGAATTATTCGCGCGTACTTC

V: TRBV6-2/TRBV6-3
D: NA
J: TRBJ2-3
size: few
CDR3: CASSSPGLLAQYF
DNA: TGTGCCAGCAGTTCCCCGGGACTCCTCGCGCAGTATTTT

V: TRBV7-9
D: NA
J: TRBJ2-5
size: many
CDR3: CASWRTSQETQYF
DNA: TGTGCCAGCTGGAGGACGTCCCAAGAGACCCAGTACTTC

V: TRBV14
D: TRBD2
J: TRBJ2-1
size: NA
CDR3: CASSLRGGLVVEQFF
DNA: TGTGCCAGCAGCCTCCGGGGGGGACTCGTGGTTGAGCAGTTCTTC

V: TRBV4-2
D: TRBD1
J: TRBJ2-7
size: many
CDR3: CASSQLGTGSYEQYF
DNA: TGTGCCAGCAGCCAATTGGGGACAGGATCCTACGAGCAGTACTTC

V: TRBV28
D: TRBD2
J: TRBJ2-7
size: NA
CDR3: CASSYSGKGQYF
DNA: TGTGCCAGCAGTTACAGCGGGAAAGGGCAGTACTTC

V: TRBV7-2
D: TRBD1
J: TRBJ1-1
size: many
CDR3: CASSLRQGAHTEAFF
DNA: TGTGCCAGCAGCTTAAGGCAGGGGGCCCACACTGAAGCTTTCTTT

V: TRBV7-2
D: TRBD2
J: TRBJ2-7
size: many
CDR3: CASSMSGSSYEQYF
DNA: TGTGCCAGCAGCATGAGCGGGAGCTCCTACGAGCAGTACTTC

V: TRBV10-3
D: TRBD2
J: TRBJ2-1
size: many
CDR3: CAIRGLAGASTVNEQFF
DNA: TGTGCCATCAGAGGACTAGCGGGAGCGTCAACGGTTAATGAGCAGTTCTTC

V: TRBV7-2
D: TRBD2
J: TRBJ2-5
size: many
CDR3: CASRPGGTETQYF
DNA: TGTGCCAGCAGGCCGGGGGGGACGGAGACCCAGTACTTC

V: TRBV6-2/TRBV6-3
D: NA
J: TRBJ2-2
size: few
CDR3: CASSYPSRNTGELFF
DNA: TGTGCCAGCAGTTACCCGAGTAGGAACACCGGGGAGCTGTTTTTT

V: TRBV7-9
D: TRBD2
J: TRBJ2-1
size: NA
CDR3: CASISIGGGSYNEQFF
DNA: TGTGCCAGCATCTCGATCGGCGGGGGCTCCTACAATGAGCAGTTCTTC

V: TRBV29-1
D: NA
J: TRBJ1-1
size: NA
CDR3: CSVPAMNTEAFF
DNA: TGCAGCGTCCCAGCTATGAACACTGAAGCTTTCTTT

V: TRBV7-9
D: NA
J: TRBJ1-4
size: many
CDR3: CASQEEKLFF
DNA: TGTGCCAGCCAGGAAGAAAAACTGTTTTTT

V: TRBV6-2/TRBV6-3
D: NA
J: TRBJ1-5
size: many
CDR3: CASSRTTMGNQPQHF
DNA: TGTGCCAGCAGCCGTACTACAATGGGCAATCAGCCCCAGCATTTT

V: TRBV6-4
D: TRBD2
J: TRBJ2-3
size: NA
CDR3: CASSPLAGGPDTQYF
DNA: TGTGCCAGCAGTCCCCTAGCGGGGGGCCCAGATACGCAGTATTTT